This T cell receptor beta chain was retrieved from a study of shared clonotypes between healthy human individuals (TCRdb year 2020). A note on the overall study: A few men and a couple of women, aged 18 to 49 years, made up the cohort. For each donor, three plates each were used for CD4 naive and CD4 memory, two plates were used for CD8 naive, and one plate was used for CD8 memory. To estimate repertoire size and how much clonotypes are shared between individuals, the study performed deep sequencing of blood TCR repertoires from five healthy adults. To increase sequencing depth and limit assay-specific biases, TCR repertoire library preparation and sequencing were carried out by different laboratories using diverse techniques. Each donor's leukapheresis produced roughly between roughly 0.9 and 9 billion PBMCs. Results the study describes overall, beyond this receptor: Naive subsets generally had larger estimated clonotype richness than memory subsets did. Based on pairwise subsampling, the degree of clonotype sharing among donors was expected to be affected by sequencing depth. Incomplete sequencing was indicated by rarefaction of sorted-subset datasets, despite the large sequencing depth. Clonotypes shared by all four sorted-subset donors showed higher generation probabilities than non-shared clonotypes. Sampling was restricted to blood, and TCR repertoires in tissues likely differ from the TCR repertoires found in blood. Approximately 5% of naive CD4, 3.5% of naive CD8, roughly 2.4% of memory CD4, and 0.4% of memory CD8 clonotypes were shared across a few donors. The small number of donors limited the genetic and exposure-history diversity represented.

For CDR1 and CDR2, the germline V gene lists SGHRS and YFSETQ. The trim is 0 bases for V and 4 bases for J, with a gap of 14 bases between the germline ends. The CDR3, cysteine through phenylalanine, is 16 amino acids long. Here the CDR3 DNA is all that survives: 48 bases in frame from base 1. Of note for this clone: This clone's antigen is unknown. No much larger clone exists at a distance of one base, and base qualities are not known.

Healthy HIV-negative adults with no recently reported acute infections or vaccinations were included as donors. Only Caucasian adults living in Nashville, Tennessee, USA were represented among the donors. CD4+ T cells were enriched by magnetic negative selection; naive cells were then positively selected on CD45RA, and the negative fraction formed the memory subset. Blood was collected by leukapheresis, and PBMCs were isolated by Ficoll-Histopaque density gradient centrifugation and then cryopreserved in liquid nitrogen vapor phase. Analytical flow cytometry was used to check the purity and quantity of each magnetically sorted T cell population. Genomic DNA was isolated from every sorted fraction and measured by UV absorbance on a Nanodrop 2000c. Using the deep immunoSEQ assay, TCR CDR3 regions were amplified from genomic DNA by multiplex PCR. Extracted genomic DNA from each cell subset was distributed evenly across all wells of several immunoSEQ 96-well plates, and each plate was treated as a replicate. Each replicate PCR for sorted subsets received about 200 ng genomic DNA, equal to tens of thousands of T cell genomes. Purified libraries were measured with a Qubit 3.0 fluorometer, size-checked on a Bioanalyzer 2100, and measured again with the KAPA Library Quantification kit. Every immunoSEQ 96-well plate was sequenced on a separate single-read 150-cycle Illumina NextSeq 550 flow cell. Per the original workflow: Because the immunoSEQ output held only junctional sequences and lacked quality scores, the filtering could not match the filtering applied to full-length reads. Sequences were annotated with PyIR, a Python wrapper for IgBLAST v1.9, and V/J genes and CDR3 were assigned using IMGT germline references. Reads were filtered out if the reads had weak V/J assignments (E-value above 1e-6), no CDR3, stop codons, out-of-frame junctions, or ambiguous translated residues. A V3J clonotype was defined by an identical inferred V gene, J gene, and CDR3 amino acid sequence. Percentage overlap between repertoires was computed as shared unique clonotypes divided by the size of the smaller repertoire. Richness of each repertoire was evaluated using RTK rarefaction, the Chao1 estimator, and Recon v2.1 estimates of unobserved clonotypes. OLGA was used to compute generation probabilities for all TCRbeta clonotypes that the gDNA method yielded from a handful of donors. TCRdb took this table from immuneACCESS and kept in-frame rearrangements with V and J called. Such tables lack part of the clones; where checked against another copy, unresolved V genes explain under half of the gap, and the rest is unexplained. V, J and clone size reflect that table, while D and trimming were determined from the DNA. The sample contains roughly 1.5 million clones, 95% to 99% of them found a single time. The biggest ten clones account for roughly 0.42% of the sample.

Material for sequencing was naive CD4+ T cells sorted from blood. The intended sense of this specimen's cell subset or site label: CD45RA+ positively selected. The receptor chain draws on TRBV5-1 and TRBJ2-1; no D gene is confidently identified. The TCR sequence derives from a man aged 25 to 40 in good health. CDR3 region: CASSLGAAKIYNEQFF. The base sequence is TGCGCCAGCAGCTTGGGTGCCGCCAAAATTTACAATGAGCAGTTCTTC.